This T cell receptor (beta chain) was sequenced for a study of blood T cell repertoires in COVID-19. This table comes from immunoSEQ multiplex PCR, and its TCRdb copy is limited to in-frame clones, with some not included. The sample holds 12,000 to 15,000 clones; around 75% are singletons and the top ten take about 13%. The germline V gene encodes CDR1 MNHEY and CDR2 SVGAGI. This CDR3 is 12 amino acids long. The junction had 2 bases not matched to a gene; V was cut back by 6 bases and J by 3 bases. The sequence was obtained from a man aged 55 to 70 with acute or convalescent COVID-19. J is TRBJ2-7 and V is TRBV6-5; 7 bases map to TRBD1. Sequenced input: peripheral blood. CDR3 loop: CASRGDSYEQYF. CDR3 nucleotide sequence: TGTGCCAGCAGGGGGGACAGCTACGAGCAGTACTTC.